The entry below describes one T cell receptor (beta chain). This entry comes from a study of blood T cell repertoires in COVID-19. Study details: Both acute and convalescent COVID-19 samples were obtained from the United States, Italy and Spain. From T cells, B-cell-depleted T cells, or PBMCs came the material, which was cDNA or gDNA.

This table comes from immunoSEQ multiplex PCR, and its TCRdb copy is limited to in-frame clones, with some not included. The sample yields over 50,000 clones, approximately 77% seen once. The CDR3 runs 16 residues. V was pared by 4 bases and J by 2 bases, with 4 bases of the junction left unmatched. Per the germline V gene, CDR1 is SGHTA and CDR2 is FQGNSA. The sequence was collected from a woman between 65 and 79 years old with COVID-19, enrolled during active disease. This rearrangement joins TRBV7-2 to TRBJ2-3; 12 nucleotides line up with TRBD2. The specimen was peripheral blood. The CDR3 nucleotides read TGTGCCAGCAGCTCCCTAGCGGGAGGGCTCACAGATACGCAGTATTTT. This codes for CASSSLAGGLTDTQYF.